The 26 T cell receptor beta chains below all came from one sample that was sequenced in a study of T cells in Graves' hyperthyroidism and ophthalmopathy. Amplified TCR beta CDR3 regions came from RNA transcripts. Researchers ran a first-round RT-PCR on the TCR CDR3 using the HTBI primer set. TCRdb itself ran the multiplex PCR reads through MiXCR, one entry per CDR3 protein. The table shows about 560,000 distinct CDR3 sequences, with 14% occurring only once. The sample comprised blood. The receptors come from a woman aged 35 to 49 with Graves' hyperthyroidism.

In this sample, this clonotype turned up a few times. The rearrangement joins TRBV4-2 to TRBJ2-3; 8 nucleotides agree with TRBD2. V shed 0 bases, J shed 4 bases, and the junction held 9 bases outside the gene matches. The CDR3 length is 17 residues. The germline V gene has CDR1 LGHNA and CDR2 YNFKEQ. CDR3 coding DNA: TGTGCCAGCAGCCAAGATAGGCGCGGGAGGACTCCAGATACGCAGTATTTT. Residues: CASSQDRRGRTPDTQYF.

Ten or more counts support this clonotype. The chain combines TRBV2 with TRBJ1-2, with TRBD1 matching over 8 bases. This CDR3 contains 16 residues. V lost 5 bases and J lost 3; bases outside the gene matches: 11. The germline V gene encodes CDR1 SNHLY and CDR2 FYNNEI. This chain's CDR3 is CASSYTPGQADYGYTF. Here the CDR3 DNA reads TGTGCCAGCAGTTATACCCCGGGACAGGCGGACTATGGCTACACCTTC. Full variable domain (missing parts from reference TRBV2 and TRBJ1-2): EPEVTQTPSHQVTQMGQEVILRCVPISNHLYFYWYRQILGQKVEFLVSFYNNEISEKSEIFDDQFSVERPDGSNFTLKIRSTKLEDSAMYFCASSYTPGQADYGYTFGSGTRLTVV.

This chain uses TRBV5-1 with TRBJ2-7, with D unclear. The CDR3 sequence is 13 residues long. Trimming cost V 0 bases and J 9 bases, with 13 bases left between them. Germline values: CDR1 SGHRS, CDR2 YFSETQ. This CDR3 reads CASSLEYRPPQYF. The DNA for the CDR3 is TGCGCCAGCAGCTTGGAGTATCGACCGCCGCAGTACTTC.

This clonotype was recorded a few times. The CDR3 region is CASSLSFGGTGEQYF. The CDR3 nucleotides read TGTGCCAGCAGTTTATCGTTCGGGGGTACCGGCGAGCAGTACTTC. This sequence joins TRBV12-3 or TRBV12-4 and TRBJ2-7; D perhaps matches TRBD2 (6 bases). The CDR3 contains 15 residues. Trimming took off 2 bases at V and 6 bases at J, with 17 bases between the two ends.

This clonotype turned up a few times. This chain joins TRBV29-1 and TRBJ2-3, with D possibly being TRBD2 (6 bases). The germline V and J ends were trimmed by 4 bases and 2 bases, with 16 bases remaining between them. CDR1 is SQVTM and CDR2 is ANQGSEA in the germline V gene. The CDR3 sequence is 15 residues long. The DNA of the CDR3 is TGCAGCGTTGCCCGGGAGACCATAAACACAGATACGCAGTATTTT. As protein: CSVARETINTDTQYF.

This clonotype was picked up many times. The chain recombines TRBV11-2 with TRBJ2-5; D not resolved. The length of the CDR3 is 12 residues. Germline-derived CDR1 and CDR2 are SGHAT and FQNNGV. Trimming stripped 4 bases from V and 5 bases from J, with 8 bases between. The CDR3 sequence: CASSSTAETQYF. The CDR3 DNA follows: TGTGCCAGCAGCTCAACCGCGGAGACCCAGTACTTC.

This clonotype was seen only a few times. The chain carries TRBV10-3 and TRBJ1-1, with D unclear. The CDR3 runs to 14 residues. V lost 7 bases to trimming and J lost 5 bases, with 17 bases between them. CDR1 is ENHRY, CDR2 SYGVKD, per germline. Here the CDR3 reads CAITEGRGWTEAFF. CDR3 bases: TGTGCCATCACAGAGGGTCGGGGATGGACTGAAGCTTTCTTT.

This clonotype was observed a handful of times. This sequence joins TRBV9 and TRBJ2-5; 11 bases agree with TRBD1. Germline loops: CDR1 SGDLS, CDR2 YYNGEE. Unmatched junction bases numbered 6, after V lost 0 bases and J lost 5 bases. This CDR3 contains 16 residues. The CDR3 DNA is TGTGCCAGCAGCGTAGAGGGGACAGGGGGTTCGGAGACCCAGTACTTC. This gives the protein CASSVEGTGGSETQYF.

This clonotype was observed a handful of times. This chain joins TRBV5-1 and TRBJ1-1, with 8 bases matching TRBD1. Germline V gene data show CDR1 as SGHRS and CDR2 as YFSETQ. The CDR3 contains 14 residues. The J segment lost 8 bases and the V segment lost 0 bases, leaving 6 bases of the junction unmatched. The CDR3 loop reads CASSLGRQGIEAFF. CDR3 sequence (DNA): TGCGCCAGCAGCTTGGGACGACAGGGGATCGAAGCTTTCTTT.

This clonotype was picked up many times. The CDR3 is CASSLGTSDEQFF. In nucleotides, the CDR3 is TGCGCCAGCAGCTTGGGGACTAGTGATGAGCAGTTCTTC. This chain uses TRBV5-1 with TRBJ2-1; 7 nucleotides agree with TRBD2. V trimming: 0 bases; J trimming: 8 bases; junction bases outside the gene matches: 2. The CDR3 sequence is 13 residues long. CDR1 and CDR2 (germline): SGHRS, YFSETQ.

This clonotype was detected a few times. The chain links TRBV27 to TRBJ1-5, with TRBD1 as a possible D gene (5 bases). The CDR3 runs 15 residues. V dropped 6 bases and J dropped 2 bases, with 14 bases sitting between them. Germline lookup yields CDR1 MNHEY and CDR2 SMNVEV (reference sequence). The chain's CDR3 is CASRGWGVGNQPQHF. In DNA form, the CDR3 reads TGTGCCAGCAGGGGGTGGGGGGTGGGCAATCAGCCCCAGCATTTT.

This clonotype has ten or more counts. This chain links TRBV28 with TRBJ2-3; possible D gene TRBD2, 6 bases. Trimming pared 6 bases from V and 4 bases from J, leaving 14 bases between. Germline V gene data show CDR1 as MDHEN and CDR2 as SYDVKM. There are 14 residues in the CDR3. The CDR3 sequence is CASRMTSSPDTQYF. CDR3 nucleotide sequence: TGTGCCAGCAGGATGACTAGTTCCCCAGATACGCAGTATTTT.

In its sample, this clonotype was seen many times. The chain is built from TRBV2 and TRBJ1-5; no reliable D call. CDR3 length equals 13 residues. The germline V gene encodes CDR1 SNHLY and CDR2 FYNNEI. The V end lost 6 bases, the J end lost 4 bases, and 10 bases lay between the germline ends. Here the CDR3 reads CASSPEGNQPQHF. CDR3 bases: TGTGCCAGCAGCCCCGAAGGGAATCAGCCCCAGCATTTT.

The sample holds a few counts of this clonotype. The chain joins TRBV6-5 to TRBJ2-7, with 9 bases fitting TRBD1. V dropped 4 bases and J dropped 0; count of bases not matched to a gene: 4. CDR1 and CDR2 from the germline V gene are MNHEY and SVGAGI. The CDR3 has 15 amino acids. DNA of the CDR3: TGTGCCAGCAGTTCGGACAGGGGAAGCTCCTACGAGCAGTACTTC. Translated: CASSSDRGSSYEQYF.

In its sample, this clonotype was seen a few times. The chain employs TRBV27 and TRBJ2-7; D ambiguous. The CDR3 totals 16 residues. Per germline, CDR1 MNHEY and CDR2 SMNVEV (reference sequence). V shed 2 bases and J shed 5 bases, with 19 bases lying between them. The CDR3 protein is CASSLSSSSLPNEQYF. CDR3 sequence (DNA): TGTGCCAGCAGTTTAAGCTCGAGTTCCCTCCCCAACGAGCAGTACTTC.

This clonotype was observed at least ten times. CDR3 in amino acids: CASSRGSGAMNTEAFF. CDR3 in DNA: TGTGCCAGCAGCCGCGGTTCAGGGGCAATGAACACTGAAGCTTTCTTT. This chain connects TRBV6-2 or TRBV6-3 to TRBJ1-1; possible D gene TRBD1, 6 bases. Germline CDR1 MNHEY, CDR2 SVGEGT. This CDR3 spans 16 amino acids. With 6 bases removed from V and 0 bases from J, the gap between germline ends came to 17 bases.

This clonotype was seen ten or more times. This chain connects TRBV29-1 to TRBJ2-3, with 7 positions matching TRBD2. This CDR3 has 12 amino acids. The V and J ends lost 8 bases and 2 bases, in that order; junction bases with no gene match: 4. Per germline, CDR1 SQVTM and CDR2 ANQGSEA. The DNA of the CDR3 is TGCAGCTTTCGACTAGCCACAGATACGCAGTATTTT. Protein product: CSFRLATDTQYF.

The V call is TRBV7-9, the J call TRBJ2-1; D might be TRBD1 or TRBD2, each matching 5 bases. V was trimmed by 2 bases and J by 9 bases, leaving 14 bases between them. Germline V lookup: CDR1 SEHNR, CDR2 FQNEAQ (reference sequence). CDR3 size: 14 residues. CDR3 DNA: TGTGCCAGCAGCTTAAAGACAGAGGCGGGTGAGCAGTTCTTC. Protein sequence: CASSLKTEAGEQFF. Looking up the rest from reference TRBV7-9 and TRBJ2-1 gives the full variable domain: DTGVSQNPRHKITKRGQNVTFRCDPISEHNRLYWYRQTLGQGPEFLTYFQNEAQLEKSRLLSDRFSAERPKGSFSTLEIQRTEQGDSAMYLCASSLKTEAGEQFFGPGTRLTVL.

This clonotype was observed a single time. A much larger clone lies a single base off, so this may be a read error. The chain joins TRBV5-1 to TRBJ2-2; either TRBD1 or TRBD2 may supply D (5 bases each). The CDR3 loop spans 15 amino acids. V lost 5 bases, J lost 0 bases, and 11 bases lay in between. CDR1 SGHRS and CDR2 YFSETQ come from the germline V gene. The CDR3 region has the DNA TGCGCCAGCAGGCCGGGACCTGCGAACACCGGGGAGCTGTTTTTT. This gives the protein CASRPGPANTGELFF.

This clonotype was detected a few times. One end of the junction is discordant with germline, which a read error may explain. The chain uses TRBV7-7 and TRBJ2-3; 10 nucleotides agree with TRBD2. This CDR3 is 15 amino acids long. The germline V gene has CDR1 SSHAT and CDR2 FNYEAQ (reference sequence). The CDR3 loop reads CASSAGLAETDTQYF. In nucleotides, the CDR3 is TGTGCTAGCAGTGCCGGACTAGCGGAGACAGATACGCAGTATTTT.

This clonotype has a count of ten or more. The chain has TRBV11-1 and TRBJ2-1, with D possibly being TRBD2 (5 bases). V was pared by 2 bases and J by 9 bases, with 14 bases between. This CDR3 is 14 amino acids long. Germline V gives CDR1 SGHAT, CDR2 FQDESV (reference sequence). The CDR3 sequence is CASSLLGRAGEQFF. The CDR3 bases are TGTGCCAGCAGCTTATTGGGTAGGGCGGGTGAGCAGTTCTTC.

This clonotype was counted only a few times. The genes are TRBV20-1 and TRBJ1-1, with TRBD1 identical over 9 bases. V dropped 2 bases and J dropped 5; count of bases not matched to a gene: 15. Germline CDR1 DFQATT, CDR2 SNEGSKA (reference sequence). The CDR3 loop spans 17 amino acids. The CDR3 sequence: CSARIAGTGTLNTEAFF. The CDR3 region has the DNA TGCAGTGCTAGAATAGCCGGGACAGGGACCCTTAATACTGAAGCTTTCTTT.

This clonotype was found many times. DNA for the CDR3: TGTGCCAGCAGCAGTACAGGGCCCATCTCCTACGAGCAGTACTTC. This sequence encodes CASSSTGPISYEQYF. The rearrangement links TRBV6-1 to TRBJ2-7; perhaps TRBD1 as D (6 bases). The ends were cut back, 6 bases at V and 0 bases at J, with 15 bases in the middle. Germline V gene sequence: CDR1 MNHNS, CDR2 SASEGT. This CDR3 has 15 amino acids.

This clonotype was detected many times. V and J are TRBV28 and TRBJ1-6, with a weak D call TRBD1 (5 bases). CDR1 and CDR2 (germline): MDHEN, SYDVKM. The CDR3 has 15 amino acids. V was shortened by 5 bases and J by 6 bases, with 14 bases between the two germline ends. This chain's CDR3 is CASSPGQMGNSPLHF. In nucleotides, the CDR3 is TGTGCCAGCAGTCCCGGACAAATGGGTAATTCACCCCTCCACTTT.

The chain has TRBV15 and TRBJ2-5; TRBD2 aligns across 7 bases. This CDR3 spans 16 amino acids. From germline, CDR1 is LNHNV and CDR2 YYDKDF (reference sequence). V was clipped by 0 bases and J by 2 bases; unmatched bases: 6. CDR3 coding DNA: TGTGCCACCAGCAGAGATCTCGGGGAGGGGCAAGAGACCCAGTACTTC. This encodes CATSRDLGEGQETQYF. Full variable domain (remainder filled in from reference TRBV15 and TRBJ2-5): DAMVIQNPRYQVTQFGKPVTLSCSQTLNHNVMYWYQQKSSQAPKLLFHYYDKDFNNEADTPDNFQSRRPNTSFCFLDIRSPGLGDTAMYLCATSRDLGEGQETQYFGPGTRLLVL.

This chain links TRBV19 with TRBJ2-1; 13 bases fit TRBD2. Germline CDR1 is LNHDA and CDR2 is SQIVND (reference sequence). J was trimmed by 7 bases and V by 5 bases; bases with no gene match: 5. This CDR3 is built from 15 residues. The CDR3 sequence is CASSGLAGEANEQFF. DNA of the CDR3: TGTGCCAGTAGTGGACTAGCGGGAGAAGCGAATGAGCAGTTCTTC.